The 5 T cell receptor beta chains reported below all come from one sample, sequenced in a study of blood T cell repertoires in COVID-19. The method was immunoSEQ multiplex PCR; TCRdb's version includes in-frame clones alone and lacks a portion of them. The sample includes around 400,000 clones, more than 75% of them seen just once. Sequenced sample: peripheral blood. The source is a woman aged 25 to 39 with COVID-19, enrolled during active disease.

The rearrangement links TRBV7-3 to TRBJ1-6; D possibly corresponds to TRBD1 (5 bases). Germline V gene lookup returns CDR1 SGHTA and CDR2 FQGTGA. This CDR3 is 17 amino acids long. Between the trimmed V and J ends, which lost 0 bases and 0 bases, there was a span of 9 bases. In DNA form, the CDR3 reads TGTGCCAGCAGCTTAACGGGGGAGGGCTCCTATAATTCACCCCTCCACTTT. Residues: CASSLTGEGSYNSPLHF.

The rearrangement uses TRBV20-1 and TRBJ2-7; 11 bases are a match to TRBD2. The germline gives CDR1 DFQATT, CDR2 SNEGSKA (reference sequence). With V trimmed by 3 bases and J by 3 bases, 1 base remained unmatched. The CDR3 spans 13 residues. Here the CDR3 DNA reads TGCAGTGCTAGTCTAGCGGGAGGCTACGAGCAGTACTTC. Residues: CSASLAGGYEQYF.

This sequence joins TRBV6-6 and TRBJ2-7; TRBD2 is a possible D gene (6 bases). Trimming took 6 bases from V and 1 from J, leaving 13 bases between them. Germline loops: CDR1 MNHNY, CDR2 SVGAGI (reference sequence). The length of the CDR3 is 14 residues. The CDR3 DNA is TGTGCCAGCAGACCCGGGGGACCTTCCTACGAGCAGTACTTC. It translates to CASRPGGPSYEQYF.

The chain links TRBV4-3 to TRBJ2-7; D uncertain. This CDR3 has 13 residues. V dropped 0 bases and J dropped 3 bases, with 6 bases sitting between them. Germline CDR1 is LGHNA and CDR2 is YSLEER. The CDR3 DNA is TGCGCCAGCAGCCAAGATTTAATCTACGAGCAGTACTTC. It codes for CASSQDLIYEQYF.

The chain recombines TRBV5-1 with TRBJ2-5; no firm D call. V was trimmed by 5 bases and J by 5 bases, leaving 13 bases between them. The CDR3 has 13 residues. CDR1 is SGHRS and CDR2 is YFSETQ in the germline V gene. CDR3 sequence (DNA): TGCGCCAGCAGTCCCGCCCCAGCGGAGACCCAGTACTTC. It is translated as CASSPAPAETQYF.